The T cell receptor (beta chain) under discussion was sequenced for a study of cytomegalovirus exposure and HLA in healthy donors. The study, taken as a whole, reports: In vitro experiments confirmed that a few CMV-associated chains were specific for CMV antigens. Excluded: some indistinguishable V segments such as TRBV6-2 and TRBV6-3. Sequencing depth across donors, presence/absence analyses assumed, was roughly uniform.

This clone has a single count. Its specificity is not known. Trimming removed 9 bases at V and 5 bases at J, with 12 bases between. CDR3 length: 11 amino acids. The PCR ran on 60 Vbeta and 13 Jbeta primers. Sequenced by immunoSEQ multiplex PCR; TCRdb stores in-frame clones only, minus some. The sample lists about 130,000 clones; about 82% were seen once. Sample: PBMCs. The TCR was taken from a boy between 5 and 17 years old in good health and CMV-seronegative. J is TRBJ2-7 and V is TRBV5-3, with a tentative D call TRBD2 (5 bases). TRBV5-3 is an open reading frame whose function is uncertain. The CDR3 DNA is TGTGCCACCCAACTGGAGGACGAGCAGTACTTC. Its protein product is CATQLEDEQYF.